This T cell receptor (beta chain) emerged from a study of identical twins. Via MiXCR, TCRdb re-called the 5' RACE reads, giving one row per CDR3 protein. This table holds about 790,000 distinct CDR3 sequences, over 15% found once. The CDR3 length is 16 residues. Germline V gives CDR1 SGHAT, CDR2 FQNNGV. Trimming cost V 5 bases and J 0 bases, with 15 bases left between them. These data were also filed under a second study, of T cells expressing NK-cell markers.

This clonotype was sampled from a young woman in good health. Sequencing input: PBMCs. The V gene is TRBV11-2, the J gene TRBJ2-3, with D unresolved. The CDR3 reads CASSERITSSTDTQYF. The CDR3 region has the DNA TGTGCCAGCAGCGAGAGAATAACCTCTAGCACAGATACGCAGTATTTT.